The present TCR beta chain was sequenced within a study of OX40 agonist ivuxolimab in advanced cancers. Context from the whole study: Ivuxolimab, which targeted the costimulatory receptor OX40 (CD134), was an agonistic, fully human IgG2 monoclonal antibody. Intravenous ivuxolimab was administered to patients every 2 weeks at six dose levels: 0.01, 0.1, 0.3, 1.5, 3 and 10 mg/kg. Of the roughly 52 dose-escalation patients, hepatocellular carcinoma was present in around 20, melanoma in roughly 15, renal cell carcinoma in 9 and head and neck cancer in 9. In the dose-escalation cohort, 70% to 85% of patients were male, and the mean age was around 60 years, with a range of 23 to 79. Patients were allowed to have had prior anti-PD-1, anti-PD-L1 or anti-CTLA-4 therapy, and more than 35% of the dose-escalation patients had been treated with checkpoint inhibitors. Partial responses occurred in three dose-escalation patients: two with cutaneous melanoma and one with hepatocellular carcinoma. Peripheral TCRbeta sequencing was intended to test whether TCR sequence diversity was altered and clonal T-cell expansion was caused by ivuxolimab. The monotherapy dose-escalation portion (N ≈ 50 patients) of the phase I ivuxolimab trial is reported in the paper.

Concerning this clone: Its antigen is not yet known. One base away there is no much larger clone; base qualities are not given.

For sequencing of the TCRbeta CDR3 region, genomic DNA was extracted from the sorted cells. The immunoSEQ Assay was used to sequence the TCRbeta CDR3 regions. The table comes from immuneACCESS by way of TCRdb, which keeps in-frame sequences with V and J called. Part of the clones is missing from these tables; in studies checked, under half for an unresolved V gene and the rest for unknown reasons. For this sample there are approximately 60,000 clones; more than 80% appear just once. Over 3% of the sample belongs to the ten largest clones. V and J lose 3 bases and 2 bases, and a span of 8 bases separates them. The CDR3 measures 13 amino acids from cysteine to phenylalanine. The sequence is cut down to CDR3 DNA, 39 bases in frame from base 1. The CDR1 and CDR2 encoded by the germline V gene are SGDLS and YYNGEE. The trial excluded patients who had a history of autoimmune disease or who were on systemic immunosuppression. In every dose cohort, peripheral blood was drawn for TCR sequencing at baseline, cycle 4 day 1, and cycle 7 day 1. The samples were drawn from a first-in-human, open-label, multicenter phase I dose-escalation trial of ivuxolimab. The trial enrolled adults with locally advanced or metastatic head and neck squamous cell, hepatocellular, melanoma or renal cell carcinoma. Before TCR sequencing, CD4+ and CD8+ T cells were separately sorted from peripheral blood.

Broader findings and caveats from the paper: Low levels of normalized T-cell clonal expansion were also seen in some patients who did not respond. After ivuxolimab, expanded clones were on average more numerous among CD8+ T cells than among CD4+ T cells. At doses of 0.1 to 3.0 mg/kg, clonal expansion of both CD4+ and CD8+ T cells in blood was seen between baseline and week 6. Partial responders in the 0.1-3.0 mg/kg groups had among the lowest normalized peripheral clonal expansion, especially among CD8+ T cells. Which antigens the clonally expanded peripheral T cells were specific for was not determined.

The rearranged segments are TRBV9 and TRBJ1-2, with no D gene named confidently. Source: CD4+ or CD8+ T cells sorted from blood, taken in a trial of the OX40 agonist ivuxolimab. The TCR was taken from an adult with an advanced solid tumor such as melanoma, head and neck, liver or kidney cancer. The CDR3 reads CASSGALNYGYTF. The DNA reads TGTGCCAGCAGCGGCGCCCTGAACTATGGCTACACCTTC.